The 19 T cell receptor beta chains reported below all come from one sample, sequenced in a study of quantifying T cell responses using KT2 cells. On the study more broadly: RNA was reverse transcribed with TCR alpha and beta constant-region primers.

Each cDNA got a UMI-containing oligo ligated at its 3' end. First-round PCR used roughly 4 cycles and beta primers RC1.1 and RC1.2 covering TRBC1 and TRBC2. TCRdb used MiXCR to reprocess the UMI-ligation and nested PCR reads, holding one entry per CDR3 protein. The data contain just under 50,000 distinct CDR3 sequences, approximately 10% of them singletons. The sequenced material came from PBMCs spiked with cells of the T cell clone KT2. The receptors derive from a human donor.

This clonotype was detected only a few times. The chain joins TRBV30 to TRBJ1-1, with D maybe TRBD1 (5 bases). The CDR3 is 18 residues long. Trimming stripped 5 bases from V and 5 bases from J, with 30 bases between. The germline gives CDR1 GTSNPN, CDR2 SVGIG (reference sequence). Here the CDR3 reads CAWGPPGAGTLVRTEAFF. CDR3 sequence (DNA): TGTGCCTGGGGGCCCCCGGGTGCAGGGACCTTGGTTAGGACTGAAGCTTTCTTT. The full variable domain, rest sourced from reference TRBV30 and TRBJ1-1, is SQTIHQWPATLVQPVGSPLSLECTVEGTSNPNLYWYRQAAGRGLQLLFYSVGIGQISSEVPQNLSASRPQDRQFILSSKKLLLSDSGFYLCAWGPPGAGTLVRTEAFFGQGTRLTVV.

This chain joins TRBV6-2 or TRBV6-3 and TRBJ2-4, with D unresolved. The V end lost 2 bases, the J end lost 1 base, and 6 bases lay between the germline ends. Germline CDR1 is MNHEY and CDR2 is SVGEGT. The CDR3 is 14 amino acids. This CDR3 is CASSYQSAKNIQYF. The CDR3 DNA sequence: TGTGCCAGCAGTTACCAGAGCGCCAAAAACATTCAGTACTTC.

The chain employs TRBV20-1 and TRBJ2-1; 7 nucleotides line up with TRBD2. V shed 2 bases and J 5 bases; nucleotides not matched to a gene: 0. The CDR3 is 12 residues long. The germline CDR1 and CDR2 sequences are DFQATT and SNEGSKA (reference sequence). This CDR3 is CSARRGDNEQFF. The DNA for the CDR3 is TGCAGTGCTAGACGGGGGGACAATGAGCAGTTCTTC.

A word on this clonotype: Because it lacks the conserved phenylalanine or tryptophan at the end, this CDR3 is likely a read error. The DNA is omitted, as the CDR3 cannot be located on it reliably, and the CDR3 follows TCRdb's listing. The chain has TRBV2 and TRBJ2-5; the table's D call, TRBD2, has no DNA check behind it. Germline CDR1 is SNHLY and CDR2 is FYNNEI. The CDR3 is 14 amino acids in total, end residues counted. CDR3 sequence reads: CASRPPTGVPVLRA.

V gene TRBV21-1 combines with J gene TRBJ2-6; the table's D call, TRBD1, was not checked against the DNA. TRBV21-1 has pseudogene status. The CDR3 spans 16 residues. The CDR3 region has the DNA TGTGCCAGCAGGGGACAGGGCCACTCTGGGGCCAACGTCCTGACTTTC. Amino acids: CASRGQGHSGANVLTF.

A few counts support this clonotype. The chain combines TRBV20-1 with TRBJ1-6; TRBD1 matches at 9 bases. The germline V gene encodes CDR1 DFQATT and CDR2 SNEGSKA (reference sequence). The CDR3 has 16 amino acids. J gave up 8 bases and V 1 base, and 9 bases lay outside the gene matches. CDR3 protein: CSARVGLGQGYSPLHF. CDR3 nucleotide sequence: TGCAGTGCTAGAGTTGGGCTGGGACAGGGATATTCACCCCTCCACTTT.

The sample holds a few counts of this clonotype. The J gene is TRBJ1-2, the V gene TRBV7-9; TRBD1 matches 9 bases. The trim removed 5 bases at V and 4 bases at J, leaving 8 bases unmatched. The CDR3 covers 15 residues. Germline V gene sequence: CDR1 SEHNR, CDR2 FQNEAQ (reference sequence). As DNA, the CDR3 is TGTGCCAGCAGCCGCGAGGACAGGGGAGTCTATGGCTACACCTTC. It codes for CASSREDRGVYGYTF.

This clonotype was seen ten or more times. V and J are TRBV6-5 and TRBJ2-1; no reliable D call. This CDR3 has 12 residues. The germline V gene has CDR1 MNHEY and CDR2 SVGAGI. V shed 8 bases and J shed 4 bases, with 9 bases lying between them. In nucleotides, the CDR3 is TGTGCCAGCGGAAAAGGGTACAATGAGCAGTTCTTC. It codes for CASGKGYNEQFF.

This chain uses TRBV7-2 with TRBJ2-6, with a tentative D call TRBD1 (5 bases). This CDR3 comprises 15 residues. Trimming removed 3 bases at V and 1 base at J, with 7 bases between. Per germline, CDR1 SGHTA and CDR2 FQGNSA. CDR3 residues: CASSFQGSGANVLTF. CDR3 bases: TGTGCCAGCAGCTTTCAGGGTTCTGGGGCCAACGTCCTGACTTTC.

This clonotype was seen ten or more times. The chain couples TRBV7-2 to TRBJ1-1; a weak D match, TRBD1 (6 bases). The V gene lost 5 bases and the J gene lost 5 bases, with 15 bases spanning the gap. The germline CDR1 and CDR2 sequences are SGHTA and FQGNSA. The CDR3 length is 14 residues. The CDR3 region is CASSRRLGGTEAFF. In DNA form, the CDR3 reads TGTGCCAGCAGCCGCCGTTTAGGGGGTACTGAAGCTTTCTTT.

This clonotype was seen more than once but under ten times. CDR3 nucleotide sequence: TGCAGCGTTGTTGTTGGCTACGAGCAGTACTTC. It specifies CSVVVGYEQYF. The chain couples TRBV29-1 to TRBJ2-7; no clear D gene. CDR3 length equals 11 residues. Germline-derived CDR1 and CDR2 are SQVTM and ANQGSEA. Trimming removed 4 bases from V and 3 bases from J, with 7 bases in between.

The CDR3 here is CASSLDGPYGYTF. The DNA of the CDR3 is TGCGCCAGCAGCTTGGACGGCCCCTATGGCTACACCTTC. The chain joins TRBV5-1 to TRBJ1-2; no clear D. Germline V gives CDR1 SGHRS, CDR2 YFSETQ. This CDR3 has 13 residues. Trimming pared 0 bases from V and 4 bases from J, leaving 7 bases between.

V is TRBV12-3 or TRBV12-4 and J is TRBJ1-2; TRBD1 matches at 7 bases. CDR3 length: 17 residues. V dropped 4 bases and J dropped 0; count of bases not matched to a gene: 11. The CDR3 nucleotides read TGTGCCAGCAGTTCACTACTCAGGGGGAGGGCTAACTATGGCTACACCTTC. Encoded protein: CASSSLLRGRANYGYTF.

This chain uses TRBV7-9 with TRBJ1-6; 7 nucleotides match TRBD1. Per the germline V gene, CDR1 is SEHNR and CDR2 is FQNEAQ (reference sequence). CDR3 size: 14 residues. Losses at the gene ends were 6 bases for V and 9 bases for J; bases not matched to a gene: 8. This CDR3 reads CASRPGTDVSPLHF. CDR3 DNA: TGTGCCAGCAGGCCGGGGACAGATGTTTCACCCCTCCACTTT.

This clonotype was found many times. This chain joins TRBV4-2 and TRBJ2-1, with D possibly matching TRBD1 (5 bases). This CDR3 spans 18 amino acids. With 4 bases removed from V and 9 bases from J, the gap between germline ends came to 28 bases. Germline V lookup: CDR1 LGHNA, CDR2 YNFKEQ. As DNA, the CDR3 is TGTGCCAGCAGCCCGCTCAGAGGTACGTCCAGGGTCAGGAGTGAGCAGTTCTTC. Its protein product is CASSPLRGTSRVRSEQFF.

Many counts were recorded for this clonotype. The chain couples TRBV12-5 to TRBJ2-6; D not resolved. CDR3 size: 17 residues. V lost 6 bases, J lost 0 bases, and 15 bases lay in between. CDR1 LGHNT and CDR2 FRNRAP come from the germline V gene. This CDR3 is CASGSLSPPSGANVLTF. The CDR3 DNA sequence: TGTGCTAGTGGCTCCCTAAGCCCCCCCTCTGGGGCCAACGTCCTGACTTTC.

This clonotype was seen ten or more times. This chain links TRBV6-5 with TRBJ1-1; no reliable D call. The germline V gene has CDR1 MNHEY and CDR2 SVGAGI. V lost 0 bases and J 0 bases, leaving 8 bases between the germline ends. This CDR3 has 15 amino acids. The CDR3 protein is CASSYSWTVNTEAFF. For the CDR3, the DNA is TGTGCCAGCAGTTACTCTTGGACGGTGAACACTGAAGCTTTCTTT.

Only a few counts were recorded for this clonotype. This rearrangement joins TRBV27 to TRBJ1-5; 7 bases fit TRBD1. The CDR3 has 14 amino acids. V gave up 5 bases and J gave up 7 bases; unmatched junction bases: 8. Germline CDR1 and CDR2: MNHEY and SMNVEV (reference sequence). CDR3 DNA sequence: TGTGCCAGCAGTCCACAGGGGTTAAGACAGCCCCAGCATTTT. Translating gives CASSPQGLRQPQHF.

The V and J genes are TRBV4-2 and TRBJ2-4; 10 bases map to TRBD2. With V trimmed by 0 bases and J by 9 bases, 8 bases remained unmatched. CDR3 length equals 16 residues. Looked up from germline, CDR1 is LGHNA and CDR2 is YNFKEQ. The CDR3 protein is CASSQDTLAGDSIQYF. The CDR3 DNA sequence: TGTGCCAGCAGCCAAGATACCCTAGCGGGAGACAGCATTCAGTACTTC.